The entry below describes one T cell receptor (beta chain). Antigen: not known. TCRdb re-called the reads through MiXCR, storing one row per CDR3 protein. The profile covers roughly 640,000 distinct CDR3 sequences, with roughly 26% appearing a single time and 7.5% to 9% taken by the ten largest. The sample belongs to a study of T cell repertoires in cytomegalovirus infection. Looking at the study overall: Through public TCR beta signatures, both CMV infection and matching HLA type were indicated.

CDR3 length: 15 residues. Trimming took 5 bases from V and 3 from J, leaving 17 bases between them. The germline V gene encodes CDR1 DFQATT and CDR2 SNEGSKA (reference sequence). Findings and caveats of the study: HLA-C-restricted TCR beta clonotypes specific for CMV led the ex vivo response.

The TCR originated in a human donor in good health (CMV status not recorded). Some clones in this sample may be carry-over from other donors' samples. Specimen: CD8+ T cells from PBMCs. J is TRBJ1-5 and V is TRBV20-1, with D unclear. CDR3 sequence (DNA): TGCAGTGCTGCCGTTTCGCGGGCAAACAATCAGCCCCAGCATTTT. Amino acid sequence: CSAAVSRANNQPQHF.